Listed below are T cell receptor beta chains from one sample, sequenced in a study of T cells in Graves' hyperthyroidism and ophthalmopathy. One entry per CDR3 protein, called by TCRdb with MiXCR from the multiplex PCR reads. The sample records more than 300,000 distinct CDR3 sequences, over 11% being singletons. Specimen: blood. The source of these receptors is a woman in her 30s with Graves' hyperthyroidism. CDR3s include the opening cysteine and the closing phenylalanine or tryptophan. The order of the fields is V gene, clone size, CDR3 length, D gene, J gene, CDR3 protein, CDR3 DNA. The D gene is left open where the match is weak. Not all rows give a size; the values are once, few, many and, for expanded clones, a class.

>TRBV2|many|14|.|TRBJ2-1
CASSLTRTSGEQFF
TGTGCCAGCAGCCTGACCAGAACTAGTGGCGAGCAGTTCTTC
>TRBV20-1|.|14|.|TRBJ2-4
CSAWSTFAKNIQYF
TGCAGTGCTTGGTCGACTTTCGCCAAAAACATTCAGTACTTC
>TRBV3-1|.|17|.|TRBJ2-2
CASSQVLWTSNTGELFF
TGTGCCAGCAGCCAAGTATTATGGACGTCAAACACCGGGGAGCTGTTTTTT
>TRBV29-1|many|14|.|TRBJ1-1
CSGFRGATNTEAFF
TGCAGCGGGTTCCGGGGGGCCACGAACACTGAAGCTTTCTTT
>TRBV6-2/TRBV6-3|.|19|TRBD2|TRBJ2-1
CASSYSITGLAGAHNEQFF
TGTGCCAGCAGTTACTCTATAACCGGACTAGCGGGAGCCCACAATGAGCAGTTCTTC
>TRBV11-2|many|14|.|TRBJ2-3
CASSLARATDTQYF
TGTGCCAGCAGCTTAGCCCGGGCCACAGATACGCAGTATTTT
>TRBV19|few|18|.|TRBJ1-4
CASSITGATRGSNEKLFF
TGTGCCAGTAGTATTACGGGAGCGACGAGGGGCTCTAATGAAAAACTGTTTTTT
>TRBV30|.|14|TRBD1|TRBJ2-2
CAWRVWTGNGELFF
TGTGCCTGGAGGGTCTGGACAGGGAACGGGGAGCTGTTTTTT
>TRBV11-2|.|18|.|TRBJ1-5
CASSQVPHGTVNNQPQHF
TGTGCCAGCAGCCAAGTACCACATGGGACGGTAAACAATCAGCCCCAGCATTTT
>TRBV28|many|12|.|TRBJ1-5
CASTFASWPQHF
TGTGCCAGCACCTTCGCAAGCTGGCCCCAGCATTTT
>TRBV12-3/TRBV12-4|many|14|.|TRBJ1-6
CASSLGGARSPLHF
TGTGCCAGCAGTTTAGGGGGCGCGAGATCACCCCTCCACTTT
>TRBV28|many|18|.|TRBJ1-3
CASSSGRLYSSSGNTIYF
TGTGCCAGCAGTTCCGGAAGGCTCTATTCCAGCTCTGGAAACACCATATATTTT
>TRBV11-3|few|14|.|TRBJ2-1
CASSLELVGNEQFF
TGTGCCAGCAGCTTAGAACTAGTGGGAAATGAGCAGTTCTTC
>TRBV19|few|13|.|TRBJ2-1
CASKSSSVIEQFF
TGTGCCAGTAAAAGTAGTTCGGTCATCGAGCAGTTCTTC
>TRBV3-1|.|14|.|TRBJ2-5
CASSLIDYQETQYF
TGTGCCAGCAGCCTAATCGACTATCAGGAGACCCAGTACTTC
>TRBV14|.|14|.|TRBJ1-1
CASSGTTKNTEAFF
TGTGCCAGCAGCGGAACCACCAAGAACACTGAAGCTTTCTTT
>TRBV20-1|few|15|.|TRBJ2-2
CSALKLSGPTGELFF
TGCAGTGCGCTAAAGTTGAGCGGGCCTACCGGGGAGCTGTTTTTT
>TRBV20-1|many|16|.|TRBJ2-2
CSARATTWENTGELFF
TGCAGTGCTAGAGCAACCACATGGGAGAACACCGGGGAGCTGTTTTTT
>TRBV24-1|few|16|.|TRBJ2-2
CATSDFQGIDTGELFF
TGTGCCACCAGTGATTTCCAGGGAATCGACACCGGGGAGCTGTTTTTT
>TRBV4-1|.|14|.|TRBJ2-7
CASSQDPRVNEQYF
TGCGCCAGCAGCCAAGATCCCAGGGTAAACGAGCAGTACTTC
>TRBV6-2/TRBV6-3|many|14|.|TRBJ2-5
CASTTTVGEETQYF
TGTGCCAGCACCACCACGGTAGGAGAAGAGACCCAGTACTTC
>TRBV6-1|many|15|.|TRBJ1-1
CASSVARDFGTEAFF
TGTGCCAGCAGCGTAGCCCGGGACTTCGGAACTGAAGCTTTCTTT
>TRBV12-3/TRBV12-4|.|15|.|TRBJ1-5
CASSLMGLGNQPQHF
TGTGCCAGCAGTTTAATGGGGCTGGGCAATCAGCCCCAGCATTTT
>TRBV24-1|many|17|.|TRBJ2-5
CATSGQRDWTRQETQYF
TGTGCCACCAGTGGTCAACGGGATTGGACGCGCCAAGAGACCCAGTACTTC
>TRBV15|.|15|.|TRBJ2-2
CATSREGGGTGELFF
TGTGCCACCAGCAGAGAGGGGGGCGGCACCGGGGAGCTGTTTTTT
>TRBV11-2|many|16|.|TRBJ2-1
CASSRGDGRRYNEQFF
TGTGCCAGCAGCAGAGGGGATGGGCGGAGGTACAATGAGCAGTTCTTC
>TRBV15|many|15|.|TRBJ1-1
CATSRDRGENTEAFF
TGTGCCACCAGCAGAGATCGCGGGGAGAACACTGAAGCTTTCTTT
>TRBV6-2/TRBV6-3|many|15|TRBD2|TRBJ2-1
CASSYLPAGHNEQFF
TGTGCCAGCAGTTACCTCCCAGCGGGGCACAATGAGCAGTTCTTC
>TRBV28|many|16|TRBD2|TRBJ2-3
CASTPSSGFVPDTQYF
TGTGCCAGCACCCCGAGTAGCGGGTTTGTCCCAGATACGCAGTATTTT
>TRBV4-3|.|17|.|TRBJ1-1
CASSQGFLVRENTEAFF
TGCGCCAGCAGCCAAGGTTTCTTGGTGCGGGAGAACACTGAAGCTTTCTTT
>TRBV5-1|.|16|TRBD1|TRBJ1-2
CASSLARGPLNYGYTF
TGCGCCAGCAGCTTGGCCAGGGGGCCTCTTAACTATGGCTACACCTTC
>TRBV5-1|.|15|TRBD1|TRBJ2-5
CASSLDDRGGETQYF
TGCGCCAGCAGCTTGGACGACAGGGGGGGCGAGACCCAGTACTTC
>TRBV27|.|16|.|TRBJ2-4
CASSLSRGVSENIQYF
TGTGCCAGCAGCCTTTCCAGGGGAGTAAGCGAAAACATTCAGTACTTC
>TRBV7-2|many|15|TRBD2|TRBJ2-1
CASSRGLAGGGEQFF
TGTGCCAGCAGCCGTGGACTAGCGGGAGGCGGTGAGCAGTTCTTC
>TRBV2|.|14|.|TRBJ1-5
CASSVRGSNQPQHF
TGTGCCAGCAGTGTTAGGGGGAGCAATCAGCCCCAGCATTTT
>TRBV10-3|.|19|TRBD1|TRBJ1-5
CAISEYGQGTLGGNQPQHF
TGTGCCATCAGTGAGTATGGACAGGGGACCCTCGGGGGCAATCAGCCCCAGCATTTT
>TRBV27|many|16|TRBD1|TRBJ1-6
CASSPRQGSYNSPLHF
TGTGCCAGCAGTCCGCGACAGGGGTCCTATAATTCACCCCTCCACTTT
>TRBV5-5|.|20|TRBD1|TRBJ2-2
CASSFMFRTGETPNTGELFF
TGTGCCAGCAGCTTTATGTTCCGGACAGGGGAAACCCCGAACACCGGGGAGCTGTTTTTT
>TRBV28|many|11|.|TRBJ1-2
CASSRDYGYTF
TGTGCCAGCAGTAGGGACTATGGCTACACCTTC
>TRBV20-1|.|17|TRBD2|TRBJ2-2
CSARASGRAWNTGELFF
TGCAGTGCTAGGGCTAGCGGGAGGGCCTGGAACACCGGGGAGCTGTTTTTT